This T cell receptor (beta chain) was captured in a study of beta chain features in type 1 diabetes. The CDR3 has 14 residues. Germline CDR1 and CDR2: LGHNA and YNFKEQ. V shed 1 base and J shed 3 bases, with 7 bases lying between them. By way of CD45RO/CCR7/CD25/CD127/CD95/CD27, the CD4+ regulatory, stem cell-like memory, central memory and naive cells were sorted. Investigators reverse transcribed all isolated RNA, so they sequenced expressed TCRB transcripts. Clones were read by immunoSEQ multiplex PCR, and TCRdb kept only the in-frame ones, dropping some. The sample records about 900,000 clones, roughly 17% being singletons.

This receptor was taken from a woman under 30 in good health. V and J are TRBV4-2 and TRBJ2-4; a possible D gene is TRBD1 (6 bases). Sequencing used naive CD4+ T cells from blood. CDR3: CASSQGQDKNIQYF. As DNA, the CDR3 is TGTGCCAGCAGCCAAGGACAGGACAAAAACATTCAGTACTTC.